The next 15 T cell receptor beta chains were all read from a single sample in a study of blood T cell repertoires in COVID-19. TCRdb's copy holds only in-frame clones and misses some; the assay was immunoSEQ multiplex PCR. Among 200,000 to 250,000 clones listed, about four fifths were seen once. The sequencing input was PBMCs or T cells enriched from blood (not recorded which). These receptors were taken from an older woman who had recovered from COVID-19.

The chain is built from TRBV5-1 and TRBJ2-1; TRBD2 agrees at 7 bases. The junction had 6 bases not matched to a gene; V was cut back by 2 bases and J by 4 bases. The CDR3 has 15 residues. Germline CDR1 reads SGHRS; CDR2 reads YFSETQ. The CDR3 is CASSFPSGNYNEQFF. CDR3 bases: TGCGCCAGCAGCTTCCCCAGCGGGAATTACAATGAGCAGTTCTTC.

CDR3 coding DNA: TGCGCCAGCAGCCAAGAAACTAGCGGGGGATCCTACGAGCAGTACTTC. It is translated as CASSQETSGGSYEQYF. The chain carries TRBV4-3 and TRBJ2-7; 11 bases agree with TRBD2. Losses at the gene ends were 0 bases for V and 1 base for J; bases not matched to a gene: 2. The CDR3 has 16 residues. Per the germline V gene, CDR1 is LGHNA and CDR2 is YSLEER.

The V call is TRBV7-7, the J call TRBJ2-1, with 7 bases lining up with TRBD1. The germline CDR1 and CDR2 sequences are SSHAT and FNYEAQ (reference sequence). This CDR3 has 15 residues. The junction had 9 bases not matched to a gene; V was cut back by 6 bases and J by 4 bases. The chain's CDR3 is CASSSTGSPYNEQFF. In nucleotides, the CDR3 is TGTGCCAGCAGTTCGACAGGGTCCCCTTACAATGAGCAGTTCTTC.

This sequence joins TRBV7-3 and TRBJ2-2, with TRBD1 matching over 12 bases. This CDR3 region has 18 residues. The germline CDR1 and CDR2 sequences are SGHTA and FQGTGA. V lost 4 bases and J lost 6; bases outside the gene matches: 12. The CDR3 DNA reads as TGTGCCAGCAGCTCCGGGACAGGGGGCTTTGTTAGCGCCGGGGAGCTGTTTTTT. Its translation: CASSSGTGGFVSAGELFF.

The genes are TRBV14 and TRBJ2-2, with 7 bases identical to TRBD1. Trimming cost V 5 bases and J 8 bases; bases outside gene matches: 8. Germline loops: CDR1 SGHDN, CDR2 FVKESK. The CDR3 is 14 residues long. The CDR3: CASSATGEVGELFF. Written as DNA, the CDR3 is TGTGCCAGCAGCGCTACAGGGGAAGTAGGGGAGCTGTTTTTT.

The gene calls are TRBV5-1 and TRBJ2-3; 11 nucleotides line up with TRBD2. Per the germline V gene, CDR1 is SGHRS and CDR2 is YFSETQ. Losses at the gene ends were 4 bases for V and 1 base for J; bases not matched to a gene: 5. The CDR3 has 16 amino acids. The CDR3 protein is CASSKGTSGGTDTQYF. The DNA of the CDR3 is TGCGCCAGCAGCAAAGGGACTAGCGGAGGCACAGATACGCAGTATTTT. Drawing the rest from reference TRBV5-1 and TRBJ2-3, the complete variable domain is KAGVTQTPRYLIKTRGQQVTLSCSPISGHRSVSWYQQTPGQGLQFLFEYFSETQRNKGNFPGRFSGRQFSNSRSEMNVSTLELGDSALYLCASSKGTSGGTDTQYFGPGTRLTVL.

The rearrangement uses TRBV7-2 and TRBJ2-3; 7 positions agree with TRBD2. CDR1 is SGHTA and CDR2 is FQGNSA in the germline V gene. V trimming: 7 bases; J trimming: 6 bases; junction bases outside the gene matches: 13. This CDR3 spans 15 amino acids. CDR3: CASTSGGLRADTQYF. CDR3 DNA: TGTGCCAGCACCTCGGGGGGTTTAAGGGCGGATACGCAGTATTTT.

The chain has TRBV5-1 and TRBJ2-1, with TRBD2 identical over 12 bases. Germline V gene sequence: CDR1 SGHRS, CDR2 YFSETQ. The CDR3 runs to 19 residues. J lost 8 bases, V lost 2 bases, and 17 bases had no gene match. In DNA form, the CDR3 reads TGCGCCAGCAGCTTCCGGGCTAGCGGGAGGGCCGGTATCTTCGATGAGCAGTTCTTC. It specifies CASSFRASGRAGIFDEQFF.

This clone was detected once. CDR3 residues: CASSIATGLNEQYF. Here the CDR3 DNA reads TGTGCCAGTAGTATAGCGACAGGGCTCAACGAGCAGTACTTC. V usage is TRBV19 and J usage is TRBJ2-7; 7 positions match TRBD1. Germline V gives CDR1 LNHDA, CDR2 SQIVND (reference sequence). V gave up 1 base and J gave up 5 bases; unmatched junction bases: 5. The CDR3 runs 14 residues.

CDR3 loop: CASSSPASGINTGELFF. The DNA for the CDR3 is TGCGCCAGCAGCTCCCCCGCTAGCGGGATTAACACCGGGGAGCTGTTTTTT. V is TRBV5-1 and J is TRBJ2-2; TRBD2 aligns across 9 bases. Germline V gene data show CDR1 as SGHRS and CDR2 as YFSETQ. The CDR3 runs to 17 residues. V shed 3 bases and J 2 bases; nucleotides not matched to a gene: 8.

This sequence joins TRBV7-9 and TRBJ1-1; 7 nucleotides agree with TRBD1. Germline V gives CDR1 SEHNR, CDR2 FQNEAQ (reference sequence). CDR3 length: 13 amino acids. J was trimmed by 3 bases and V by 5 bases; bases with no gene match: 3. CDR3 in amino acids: CASSRDRDTEAFF. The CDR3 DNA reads TGTGCCAGCAGCCGTGACAGGGACACTGAAGCTTTCTTT.

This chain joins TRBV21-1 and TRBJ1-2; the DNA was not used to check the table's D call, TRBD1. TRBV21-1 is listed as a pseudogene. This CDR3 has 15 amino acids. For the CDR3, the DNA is TGTGCCAGCAGCAAGCAGGACAGGGGGCCATATGGCTACACCTTC. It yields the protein CASSKQDRGPYGYTF.

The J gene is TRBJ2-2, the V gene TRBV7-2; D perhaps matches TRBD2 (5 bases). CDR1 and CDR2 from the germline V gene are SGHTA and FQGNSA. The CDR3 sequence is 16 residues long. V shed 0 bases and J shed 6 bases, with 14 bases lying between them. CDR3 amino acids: CASSLAAGSLAGELFF. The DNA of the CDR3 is TGTGCCAGCAGCTTAGCTGCGGGCTCGCTGGCCGGGGAGCTGTTTTTT.

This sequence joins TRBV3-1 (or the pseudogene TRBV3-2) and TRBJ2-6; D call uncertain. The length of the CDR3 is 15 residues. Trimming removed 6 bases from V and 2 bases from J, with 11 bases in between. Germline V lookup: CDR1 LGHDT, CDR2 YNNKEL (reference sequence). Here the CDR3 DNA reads TGTGCCAGCAGTCCAGGCCAGACTGGGGCCAACGTCCTGACTTTC. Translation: CASSPGQTGANVLTF.

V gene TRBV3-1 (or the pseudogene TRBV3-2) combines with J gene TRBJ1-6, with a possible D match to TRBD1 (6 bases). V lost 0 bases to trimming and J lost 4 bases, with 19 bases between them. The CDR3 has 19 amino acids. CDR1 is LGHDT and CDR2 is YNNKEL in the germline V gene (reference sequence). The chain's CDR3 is CASSQEGRKGGVYNSPLHF. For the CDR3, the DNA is TGTGCCAGCAGCCAAGAGGGCCGAAAGGGGGGGGTATATAATTCACCCCTCCACTTT.